The clone carrying this T cell receptor (beta chain) was counted between two and nine times. Antigen: not known. Each TCR beta cDNA library carried unique molecular identifiers. Each batch of about 0.9 to 10 million T cells produced hundreds of thousands of cDNA molecules. TCRdb passed the PCR reads through MiXCR, listing each CDR3 protein once. The data show about 770,000 distinct CDR3 sequences, roughly 46% seen once. This sample was included in a study of post-analysis software for immune sequencing data. Study outcomes and limitations: Five or six TRBV segments appeared more often in patients than in controls, and TRBV5-6, TRBV5-1 and TRBV20-1 were among these. Same-batch samples co-clustered strongly by F measure.

The ends were cut back, 0 bases at V and 3 bases at J, with 21 bases in the middle. This CDR3 spans 19 amino acids. In germline, CDR1 is DFQATT, CDR2 SNEGSKA (reference sequence). The V and J genes are TRBV20-1 and TRBJ2-6; tentatively, D is TRBD2 (6 bases). The receptor was isolated from a girl under 18 with multiple sclerosis. The sample consisted of blood. The CDR3 loop reads CSARDLGLSFLGGANVLTF. The CDR3 DNA is TGCAGTGCTAGAGATCTGGGACTCAGCTTCCTTGGTGGGGCCAACGTCCTGACTTTC.